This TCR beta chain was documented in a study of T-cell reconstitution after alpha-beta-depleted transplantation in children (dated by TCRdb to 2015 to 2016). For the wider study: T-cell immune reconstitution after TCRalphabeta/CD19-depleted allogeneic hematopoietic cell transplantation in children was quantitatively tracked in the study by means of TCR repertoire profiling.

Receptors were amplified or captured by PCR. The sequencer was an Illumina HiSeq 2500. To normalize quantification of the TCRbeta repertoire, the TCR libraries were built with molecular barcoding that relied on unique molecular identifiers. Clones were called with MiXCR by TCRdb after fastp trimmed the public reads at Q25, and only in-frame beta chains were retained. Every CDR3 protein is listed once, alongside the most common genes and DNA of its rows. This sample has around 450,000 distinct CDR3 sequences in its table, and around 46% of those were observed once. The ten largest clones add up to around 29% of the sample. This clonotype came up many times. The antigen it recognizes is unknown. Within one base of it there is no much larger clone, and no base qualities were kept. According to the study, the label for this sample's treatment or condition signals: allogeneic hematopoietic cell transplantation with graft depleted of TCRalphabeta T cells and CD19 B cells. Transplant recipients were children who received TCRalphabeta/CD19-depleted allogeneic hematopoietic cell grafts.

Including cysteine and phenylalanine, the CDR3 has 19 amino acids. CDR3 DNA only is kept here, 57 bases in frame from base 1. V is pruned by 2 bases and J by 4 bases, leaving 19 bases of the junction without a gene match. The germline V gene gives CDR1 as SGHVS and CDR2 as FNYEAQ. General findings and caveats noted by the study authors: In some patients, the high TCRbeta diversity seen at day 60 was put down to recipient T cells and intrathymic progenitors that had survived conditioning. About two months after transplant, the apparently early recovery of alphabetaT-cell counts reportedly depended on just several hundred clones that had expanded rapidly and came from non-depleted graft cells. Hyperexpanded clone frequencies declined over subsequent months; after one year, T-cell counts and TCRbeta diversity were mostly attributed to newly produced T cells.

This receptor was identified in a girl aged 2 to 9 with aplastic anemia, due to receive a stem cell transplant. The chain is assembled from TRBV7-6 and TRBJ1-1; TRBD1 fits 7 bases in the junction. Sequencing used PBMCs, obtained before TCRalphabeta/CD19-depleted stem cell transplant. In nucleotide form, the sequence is TGTGCCAGCAGCTTAACCCCCCTAGGATCCCCAGGGGGAAGCACTGAAGCTTTCTTT. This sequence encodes CASSLTPLGSPGGSTEAFF.